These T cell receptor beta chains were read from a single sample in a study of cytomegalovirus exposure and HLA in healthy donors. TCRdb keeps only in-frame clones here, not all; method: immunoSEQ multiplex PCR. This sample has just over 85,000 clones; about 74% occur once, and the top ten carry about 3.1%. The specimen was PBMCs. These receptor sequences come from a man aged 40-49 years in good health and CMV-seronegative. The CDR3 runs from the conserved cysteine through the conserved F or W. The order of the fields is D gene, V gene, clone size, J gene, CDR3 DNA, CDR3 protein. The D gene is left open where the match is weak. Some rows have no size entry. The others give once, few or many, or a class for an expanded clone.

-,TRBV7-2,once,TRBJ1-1,TGTGCCAGCAGCTTAGAACCGGGAGAGAACACTGAAGCTTTCTTT,CASSLEPGENTEAFF
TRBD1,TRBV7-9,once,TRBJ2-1,TGTGCCAGCAGCTCGAAGACGACAGGGGATGAGCAGTTCTTC,CASSSKTTGDEQFF
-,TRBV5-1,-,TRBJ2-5,TGCGCCAGCAGGTCCGGGCCGAATAGTTGGGAGCAGTACTTC,CASRSGPNSWEQYF
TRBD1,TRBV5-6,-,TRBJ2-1,TGTGCCAGCAGAGCCGGGACAGCATACAATGAGCAGTTCTTC,CASRAGTAYNEQFF
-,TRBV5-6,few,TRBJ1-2,TGTGCCAGCAGCGCGATACCCAGGGGTTTTAACTATGGCTACACCTTC,CASSAIPRGFNYGYTF
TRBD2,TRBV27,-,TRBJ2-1,TGTGCCAGCAGTTCGGGGGGGATGGTCTACAATGAGCAGTTCTTC,CASSSGGMVYNEQFF
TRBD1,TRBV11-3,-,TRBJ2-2,TGTGCCAGCAGCTTAGCACAGGGGGAGTTTACCGGGGAGCTGTTTTTT,CASSLAQGEFTGELFF
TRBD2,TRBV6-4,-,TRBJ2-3,TGTGCCAGCACCGCTAGCGGGGGGGCCACAGATACGCAGTATTTT,CASTASGGATDTQYF
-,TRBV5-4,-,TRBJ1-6,TGTGCCAGCAGCTTCGTATCAGAGGCTTCTACCCTCCACTTT,CASSFVSEASTLHF
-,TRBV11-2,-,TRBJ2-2,TGTGCCAGCAGCTTACTAGCCCGCCCCACTACCGTAATTCCCGGGGAGCTGTTTTTT,CASSLLARPTTVIPGELFF
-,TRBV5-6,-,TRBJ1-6,TGTGCCAGCAGCCGTACAGGGTCACCCCTCCACTTT,CASSRTGSPLHF
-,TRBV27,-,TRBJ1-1,TGTGCCAGCAGTTTAAGGGGTAGCACTGAAGCTTTCTTT,CASSLRGSTEAFF
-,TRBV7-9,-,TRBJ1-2,TGTGCCAGCAGCCTAGACAGCAACTATGGCTACACCTTC,CASSLDSNYGYTF
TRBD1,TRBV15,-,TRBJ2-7,TGTGCGACGGGACAGGACCAAACGAGCGAGCAGTACTTC,CATGQDQTSEQYF
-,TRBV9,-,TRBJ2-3,TGTGCCAGCAGCTCGCCCCTGGGGCTAGGGTCCACAGATACGCAGTATTTT,CASSSPLGLGSTDTQYF
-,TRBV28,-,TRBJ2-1,TGTGCCAGCGGGTCCCAGCGACTTGACTATTTCAATGAGCAGTTCTTC,CASGSQRLDYFNEQFF
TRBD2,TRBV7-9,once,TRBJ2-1,TGTGCCAGCAGCTTAAGGTCGGGATGGACTAGCGACAATGAGCAGTTCTTC,CASSLRSGWTSDNEQFF
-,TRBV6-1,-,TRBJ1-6,TGTGCCAGCAGTGAAAGGAGCTCCTATAATTCACCCCTCCACTTT,CASSERSSYNSPLHF
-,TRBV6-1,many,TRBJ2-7,TGTGCCAGCAGTGAAACCCCGACAGAATACTACGAGCAGTACTTC,CASSETPTEYYEQYF
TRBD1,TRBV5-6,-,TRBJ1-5,TGTGCCAGCAGCCACGGACAGGGCAATCAGCCCCAGCATTTT,CASSHGQGNQPQHF
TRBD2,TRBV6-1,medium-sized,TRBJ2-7,TGTGCCAGCAGTGAAGCAACTAGCGGGGCGGCCGAGCAGTACTTC,CASSEATSGAAEQYF
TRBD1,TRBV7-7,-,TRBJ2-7,TGTGCCAGCAGCCCAGGGGGTGGCTACGAGCAGTACTTC,CASSPGGGYEQYF
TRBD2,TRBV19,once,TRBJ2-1,TGTGCCAGTAAGACCGCGGGGGGGACTTATACCTACAATGAGCAGTTCTTC,CASKTAGGTYTYNEQFF
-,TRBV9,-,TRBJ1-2,TGTGCCAGCAGCGTAGAAGCGGCCCCAGCGGGTGGCTACACCTTC,CASSVEAAPAGGYTF
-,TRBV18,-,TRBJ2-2,TGTGCCAGCTCCCGCTTGACAGGCTTGAACACCGGGGAGCTGTTTTTT,CASSRLTGLNTGELFF
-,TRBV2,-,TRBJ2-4,TGTGCCAGCAGGGAAACCGAGACAAGTTTAGCCAAAAACATTCAGTACTTC,CASRETETSLAKNIQYF
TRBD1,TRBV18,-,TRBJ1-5,TGTGCCAGCTCACCAGGGACAGGGGGCGAGACACAGCCCCAGCATTTT,CASSPGTGGETQPQHF
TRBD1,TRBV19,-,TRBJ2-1,TGTGCCGTCGACCCGGGACAGGGCCGGGGGTTGCTGTACAATGAGCAGTTCTTC,CAVDPGQGRGLLYNEQFF
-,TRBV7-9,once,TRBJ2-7,TGTGCCAGCACCTTGGACAGACGATCCTACGAGCAGTACTTC,CASTLDRRSYEQYF
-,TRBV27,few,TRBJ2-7,TGTGCCAGCAGGACACAGGGGACTTACTCCTACGAGCAGTACTTC,CASRTQGTYSYEQYF
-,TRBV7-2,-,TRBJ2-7,TGTGCCAGCAGCTTGTTCGAAGGGGGCTACGAGCAGTACTTC,CASSLFEGGYEQYF
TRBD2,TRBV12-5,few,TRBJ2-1,TGTGCTAGTGGTTTTGGGGAGGGACGGGAGCAGTTCTTC,CASGFGEGREQFF
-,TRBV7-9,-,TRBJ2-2,TGTGCCAGCATCCTGAGGGAGGACAGGTCCTACCCCGGGGAGCTGTTTTTT,CASILREDRSYPGELFF
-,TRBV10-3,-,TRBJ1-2,TGTGCCATCAGTGAGTCGGTCCTAGAAAGCAGGGGTTGCGGCTACACCTTC,CAISESVLESRGCGYTF
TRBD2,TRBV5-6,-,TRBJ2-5,TGTGCCAGCAGCTTGAGGCGGGGGGGGCAAGAGACCCAGTACTTC,CASSLRRGGQETQYF
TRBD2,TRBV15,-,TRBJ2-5,TGTGCCACCAGCAGACCCGGGGGGGGCAGAGAGACCCAGTACTTC,CATSRPGGGRETQYF
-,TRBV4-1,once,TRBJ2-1,TGCGCCAGCAGCCGAGGCCTTCTAGGGGGACAAACTGGAAATGAGCAGTTCTTC,CASSRGLLGGQTGNEQFF
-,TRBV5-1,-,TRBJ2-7,TGCGCCAGCAGCCGGGAGTTCTGGGAGCAGTACTTC,CASSREFWEQYF
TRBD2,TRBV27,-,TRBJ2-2,TGTGCCAGCAGTAACATGCTAGCGGGGGGAGTCGGGGAGCTGTTTTTT,CASSNMLAGGVGELFF
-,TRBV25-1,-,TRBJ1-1,TGTGCCAGCAGGAGGTGGGACACTGAAGCTTTCTTT,CASRRWDTEAFF
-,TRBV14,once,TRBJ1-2,TGTGCCAGCAGCCTTGGGGGGTCCGACTATGGCTACACCTTC,CASSLGGSDYGYTF
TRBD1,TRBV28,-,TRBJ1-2,TGTGCCAGCAGTATAACAGGGGGGTGGCACTATGGCTACACCTTC,CASSITGGWHYGYTF
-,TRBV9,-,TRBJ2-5,TGTGCCAGCAGCGCCACCTCAGGACAAGAGACCCAGTACTTC,CASSATSGQETQYF
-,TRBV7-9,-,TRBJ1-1,TGTTCCAGCAGCGGCAGGAACACTGGAGCTTTCTTT,CSSSGRNTGAFF
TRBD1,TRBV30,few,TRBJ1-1,TGTGCCTGGAGTGTGGCTAACAGGGGGCGCGACACTGAAGCTTTCTTT,CAWSVANRGRDTEAFF